The clone carrying this TCR beta chain appeared a few times. The data belong to a study of metastatic and nonmetastatic thyroid tumors. Using MiXCR, TCRdb re-called clones from the PCR reads. The data hold some 19,000 clones, with roughly 26% observed a single time. The V gene's germline CDR1 is LGHNT and CDR2 FRNRAP. With V trimmed by 5 bases and J by 8 bases, 4 bases remained unmatched. This CDR3 comprises 13 residues. Thyroid surgery took place with no prior treatment in any patient. Material: tumor tissue. This chain joins TRBV12-5 and TRBJ2-1, with 9 bases that match TRBD1. This clonotype originated in a female donor with papillary thyroid cancer or a benign thyroid nodule (not recorded which). Some clones in this sample may be carry-over from other donors' samples. CDR3 coding DNA: TGTGCTAGTGGTGGGACAGGGTTAGATGAGCAGTTCTTC. It yields the protein CASGGTGLDEQFF.